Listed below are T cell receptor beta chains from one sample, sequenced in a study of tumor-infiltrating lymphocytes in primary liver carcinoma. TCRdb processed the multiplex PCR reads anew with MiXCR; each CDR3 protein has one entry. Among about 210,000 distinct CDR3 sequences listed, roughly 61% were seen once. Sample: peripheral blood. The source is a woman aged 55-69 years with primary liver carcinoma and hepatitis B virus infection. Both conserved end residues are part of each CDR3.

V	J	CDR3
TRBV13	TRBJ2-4	CASSLVEAGQNKNIQYF
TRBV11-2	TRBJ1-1	CTSNLVRTPNTEAFF
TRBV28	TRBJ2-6	CVSSSRTRPGANVLTF
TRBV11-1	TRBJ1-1	CASTSGLRNIEAFF
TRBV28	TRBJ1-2	CASSLDSLNYGNTF
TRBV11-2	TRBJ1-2	CTSGTGAGYTF
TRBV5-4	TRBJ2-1	CASSSIAGSSYNEQFF
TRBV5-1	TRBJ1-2	CASSLWTGGNGYTF
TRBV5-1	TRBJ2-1	CASSLLGTSGSWSYNEQFF
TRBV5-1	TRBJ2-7	CASSPCETRESCEQYF
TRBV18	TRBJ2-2	CASSLWAPDTGELFF
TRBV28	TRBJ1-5	CTSSFGQADLLAPQHF
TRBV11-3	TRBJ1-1	CASNLQGRGRTEAFF
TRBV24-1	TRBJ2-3	CATSAASGYTDTQYF
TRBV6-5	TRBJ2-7	CASSYSTETASYDQYF
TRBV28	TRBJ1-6	CASSFHGGCSPLHF
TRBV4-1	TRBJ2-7	CASSQVGGVNEQYF
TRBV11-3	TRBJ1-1	CASSLVVSPEAFF
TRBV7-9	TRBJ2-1	CASSLGFGQNNEQFF
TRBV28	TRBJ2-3	CANSSSRQGTRGTQYF
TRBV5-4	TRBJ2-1	CASSFVRTSGTPYNEQFF
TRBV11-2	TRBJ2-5	CASSRWGVLKTQYF
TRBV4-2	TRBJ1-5	CASSQELFPSNQPQHF
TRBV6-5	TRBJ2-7	CASSFAGTGLGGQYF
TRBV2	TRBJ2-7	CASSDRGSRIYEQYF
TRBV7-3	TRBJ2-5	CASSPSGSKTQYF
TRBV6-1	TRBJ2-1	CASSGDRAPKEQFF
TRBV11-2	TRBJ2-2	CASRDGRNANIGELFF
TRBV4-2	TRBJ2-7	CASSRDSGVAGVGYEQYF